Listed below are T cell receptor beta chains from one sample, sequenced in a study of T cells in Graves' hyperthyroidism and ophthalmopathy. TCRdb re-called the multiplex PCR reads through MiXCR, storing one row per CDR3 protein. The table has some 180,000 distinct CDR3 sequences, about a sixth seen once; the top ten hold roughly 55%. Sequenced sample: blood. These receptors originate from a woman in her forties or fifties with Graves' hyperthyroidism. Each CDR3 is given with its conserved first and last residue. The order of the fields is CDR3 protein, CDR3 DNA, clone size, J gene, V gene, D gene. The D gene is left open where the match is weak. A clone size is listed for some rows: how often the clone was seen (once, few, many), or a class if it is expanded.

CDR3aa: CASSFSGVAEQYF; CDR3nt: TGTGCCAGCAGTTTCTCGGGAGTTGCCGAGCAGTACTTC; abundance: many; j_gene: TRBJ2-7; v_gene: TRBV28; d_gene: -
CDR3aa: CASSPRQGNYGYTF; CDR3nt: TGTGCCAGCTCACCACGACAGGGGAACTATGGCTACACCTTC; abundance: many; j_gene: TRBJ1-2; v_gene: TRBV18; d_gene: TRBD1
CDR3aa: CASSFLATGRRPTDTQYF; CDR3nt: TGTGCCAGCAGCTTCCTCGCTACGGGGAGGAGGCCCACAGATACGCAGTATTTT; abundance: many; j_gene: TRBJ2-3; v_gene: TRBV7-8; d_gene: -
CDR3aa: CARRKGPTEAFF; CDR3nt: TGTGCCCGCAGGAAGGGGCCCACTGAAGCTTTCTTT; abundance: -; j_gene: TRBJ1-1; v_gene: TRBV30; d_gene: -
CDR3aa: CASSYGHEEEKLFF; CDR3nt: TGTGCCAGCAGTTACGGACATGAGGAGGAAAAACTGTTTTTT; abundance: few; j_gene: TRBJ1-4; v_gene: TRBV6-2/TRBV6-3; d_gene: -
CDR3aa: CASSLSGLEGWLDEQFF; CDR3nt: TGTGCCAGCAGTTTATCGGGACTAGAAGGTTGGTTGGATGAGCAGTTCTTC; abundance: many; j_gene: TRBJ2-1; v_gene: TRBV27; d_gene: TRBD2
CDR3aa: CASSLDPRRRTGELFF; CDR3nt: TGTGCCAGCAGCCTTGACCCCCGTCGCCGGACCGGGGAGCTGTTTTTT; abundance: -; j_gene: TRBJ2-2; v_gene: TRBV6-1; d_gene: -
CDR3aa: CATWVREGPYNEQFF; CDR3nt: TGTGCCACCTGGGTGAGGGAGGGCCCCTACAATGAGCAGTTCTTC; abundance: few; j_gene: TRBJ2-1; v_gene: TRBV27; d_gene: TRBD2
CDR3aa: CASSQRSTGGTYSNQPQHF; CDR3nt: TGCGCCAGCAGCCAGCGGAGTACAGGGGGGACCTATAGCAATCAGCCCCAGCATTTT; abundance: few; j_gene: TRBJ1-5; v_gene: TRBV4-1; d_gene: TRBD1
CDR3aa: CASSPVLRGSNTGELFF; CDR3nt: TGTGCCAGCAGCCCCGTCCTCAGGGGCTCCAACACCGGGGAGCTGTTTTTT; abundance: -; j_gene: TRBJ2-2; v_gene: TRBV6-1; d_gene: -
CDR3aa: CAWSSWGGTDTEAFF; CDR3nt: TGTGCCTGGAGTTCCTGGGGGGGGACAGACACTGAAGCTTTCTTT; abundance: many; j_gene: TRBJ1-1; v_gene: TRBV30; d_gene: TRBD1
CDR3aa: CSARDWRQGGNYGYTF; CDR3nt: TGCAGTGCTAGAGATTGGAGACAGGGGGGGAACTATGGCTACACCTTC; abundance: many; j_gene: TRBJ1-2; v_gene: TRBV20-1; d_gene: TRBD1
CDR3aa: CASSFPGTAGANVLTF; CDR3nt: TGTGCCAGCAGCTTCCCCGGGACAGCTGGGGCCAACGTCCTGACTTTC; abundance: few; j_gene: TRBJ2-6; v_gene: TRBV5-6; d_gene: TRBD1
CDR3aa: CSARSAGRKEETQYF; CDR3nt: TGCAGTGCTAGATCAGCGGGAAGGAAAGAAGAGACCCAGTACTTC; abundance: -; j_gene: TRBJ2-5; v_gene: TRBV20-1; d_gene: TRBD2
CDR3aa: CASSLTGVSTGELFF; CDR3nt: TGTGCCAGCAGCTTGACGGGAGTTAGCACCGGGGAGCTGTTTTTT; abundance: few; j_gene: TRBJ2-2; v_gene: TRBV11-2; d_gene: -
CDR3aa: CASRDRANNQPQHF; CDR3nt: TGTGCCAGCAGGGACAGGGCAAACAATCAGCCCCAGCATTTT; abundance: -; j_gene: TRBJ1-5; v_gene: TRBV28; d_gene: TRBD1
CDR3aa: CASSYSGQNSGNTIYF; CDR3nt: TGTGCCAGCAGTTACTCGGGACAGAACTCTGGAAACACCATATATTTT; abundance: -; j_gene: TRBJ1-3; v_gene: TRBV6-5; d_gene: TRBD1
CDR3aa: CASSLGGTVAQETQYF; CDR3nt: TGTGCCAGCAGCCTGGGAGGGACTGTAGCTCAGGAGACCCAGTACTTC; abundance: -; j_gene: TRBJ2-5; v_gene: TRBV9; d_gene: TRBD2
CDR3aa: CASRAPPDTQYF; CDR3nt: TGTGCCTCCAGGGCGCCCCCAGATACGCAGTATTTT; abundance: -; j_gene: TRBJ2-3; v_gene: TRBV27; d_gene: -
CDR3aa: CASSLRGDRGETQYF; CDR3nt: TGTGCCAGCAGCTTGCGGGGGGACCGGGGGGAGACCCAGTACTTC; abundance: -; j_gene: TRBJ2-5; v_gene: TRBV7-9; d_gene: TRBD2
CDR3aa: CASSPTGAGANVLTF; CDR3nt: TGTGCCAGCAGTCCAACAGGGGCTGGGGCCAACGTCCTGACTTTC; abundance: many; j_gene: TRBJ2-6; v_gene: TRBV12-3/TRBV12-4; d_gene: TRBD1
CDR3aa: CASSLVLSPQETQYF; CDR3nt: TGTGCCAGCAGCTTAGTTCTTAGCCCCCAAGAGACCCAGTACTTC; abundance: -; j_gene: TRBJ2-5; v_gene: TRBV7-9; d_gene: -
CDR3aa: CASSLVGGLTGELFF; CDR3nt: TGTGCCAGCAGCTTGGTTGGCGGGTTAACCGGGGAGCTGTTTTTT; abundance: -; j_gene: TRBJ2-2; v_gene: TRBV5-6; d_gene: -
CDR3aa: CASSLGTDTGELFF; CDR3nt: TGTGCCAGCAGTTTAGGGACGGACACCGGGGAGCTGTTTTTT; abundance: many; j_gene: TRBJ2-2; v_gene: TRBV6-2/TRBV6-3; d_gene: -
CDR3aa: CASSYSLTSAHGELFF; CDR3nt: TGTGCCAGCAGTTACTCACTCACTAGCGCTCACGGGGAGCTGTTTTTT; abundance: many; j_gene: TRBJ2-2; v_gene: TRBV6-5; d_gene: TRBD2
CDR3aa: CASSLGGSSGGDTQYF; CDR3nt: TGCGCCAGCAGCTTGGGGGGGTCTAGCGGTGGAGATACGCAGTATTTT; abundance: -; j_gene: TRBJ2-3; v_gene: TRBV5-1; d_gene: TRBD2
CDR3aa: CASSRTSGRHEQFF; CDR3nt: TGTGCCAGCAGTCGGACTAGCGGGAGACATGAGCAGTTCTTC; abundance: many; j_gene: TRBJ2-1; v_gene: TRBV12-3/TRBV12-4; d_gene: TRBD2